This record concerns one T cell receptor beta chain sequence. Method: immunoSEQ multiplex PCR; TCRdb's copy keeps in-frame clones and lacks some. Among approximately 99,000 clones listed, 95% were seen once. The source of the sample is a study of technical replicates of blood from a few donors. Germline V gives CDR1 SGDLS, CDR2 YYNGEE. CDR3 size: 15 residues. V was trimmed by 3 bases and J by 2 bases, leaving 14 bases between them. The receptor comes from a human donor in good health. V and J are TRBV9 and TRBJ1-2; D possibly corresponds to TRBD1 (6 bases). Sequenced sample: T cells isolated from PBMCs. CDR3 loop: CASSAQQGANYGYTF. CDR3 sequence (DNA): TGTGCCAGCAGCGCCCAACAGGGCGCCAACTATGGCTACACCTTC.